This paragraph covers one T cell receptor (beta chain) sequence. This specimen comes from a study of cytomegalovirus exposure and HLA in healthy donors. The CDR3 is 15 residues long. The V end lost 1 base, the J end lost 5 bases, and 11 bases lay between the germline ends. Germline V gene sequence: CDR1 SGHVS, CDR2 FQNEAQ. Primers included in the PCR were 60 Vbeta and 13 Jbeta primers. Repertoires were generated with immunoSEQ multiplex PCR, while TCRdb's copy carries only in-frame clones and drops some. The data contain under 150,000 clones, around 85% of them singletons. The receptor comes from a boy aged 5-17 years in good health and CMV-seronegative. Material for sequencing was PBMCs. The chain is built from TRBV7-8 and TRBJ1-4, with D tentatively TRBD1 (6 bases). DNA for the CDR3: TGTGCCAGCAGCTTAGTCCCAGGGGCAAATGAAAAACTGTTTTTT. Protein sequence: CASSLVPGANEKLFF. Full variable domain (rest looked up from reference TRBV7-8 and TRBJ1-4): GAGVSQSPRYKVAKRGQDVALRCDPISGHVSLFWYQQALGQGPEFLTYFQNEAQLDKSGLPSDRFFAERPEGSVSTLKIQRTQQEDSAVYLCASSLVPGANEKLFFGSGTQLSVL.